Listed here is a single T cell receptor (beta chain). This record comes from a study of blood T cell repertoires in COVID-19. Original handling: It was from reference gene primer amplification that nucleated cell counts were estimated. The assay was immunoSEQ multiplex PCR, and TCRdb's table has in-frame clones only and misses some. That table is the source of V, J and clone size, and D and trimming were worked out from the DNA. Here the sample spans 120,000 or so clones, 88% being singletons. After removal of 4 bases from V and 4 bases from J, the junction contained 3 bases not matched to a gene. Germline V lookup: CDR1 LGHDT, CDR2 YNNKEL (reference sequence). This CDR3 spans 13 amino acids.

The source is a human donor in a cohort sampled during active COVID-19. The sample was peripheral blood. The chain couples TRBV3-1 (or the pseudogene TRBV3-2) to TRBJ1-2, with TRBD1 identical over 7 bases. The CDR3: CASSPRDSYGYTF. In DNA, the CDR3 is TGTGCCAGCAGCCCGAGGGACAGCTATGGCTACACCTTC.